This T cell receptor (beta chain) was recorded in a study of blood T cell repertoires in COVID-19. The wider study: The study drew acute and convalescent COVID-19 samples from the United States, Italy and Spain. T cells, B-cell-depleted T cells, or PBMCs supplied cDNA or gDNA.

The method was immunoSEQ multiplex PCR; TCRdb's version includes in-frame clones alone and lacks a portion of them. The repertoire holds 160,000 or so clones, 85% to 90% seen once, with about 15% in the top ten. This CDR3 contains 16 residues. The V gene lost 1 base and the J gene lost 5 bases, with 14 bases spanning the gap. CDR1 is SGHTA, CDR2 FQGTGA, per germline. The sample was peripheral blood. The chain carries TRBV7-3 and TRBJ2-2; the D gene is possibly TRBD2 (6 bases). This TCR came from a woman aged 40 to 50 with acute or convalescent COVID-19. The CDR3 DNA is TGTGCCAGCAGCTTAAGTAATTCCGGGAGAACCGGGGAGCTGTTTTTT. Its translation: CASSLSNSGRTGELFF.